This TCR beta chain was sequenced in a study of cytomegalovirus exposure and HLA in healthy donors. The PCR had 60 Vbeta and 13 Jbeta primers. TCRdb's table, derived via immunoSEQ multiplex PCR, lists solely in-frame clones and lacks some. The table records under 130,000 clones, 79% of them present only once. Trimming took 7 bases from V and 1 from J, leaving 11 bases between them. CDR1 SEHNR and CDR2 FQNEAQ come from the germline V gene (reference sequence). The CDR3 spans 13 residues. Material for sequencing was PBMCs. The gene calls are TRBV7-9 and TRBJ2-7; D gene uncertain. The receptor's source is a man in his forties or fifties in good health and CMV-seropositive. The chain's CDR3 is CASTGQESYEQYF. The CDR3 nucleotides read TGTGCCAGCACCGGTCAGGAATCCTACGAGCAGTACTTC.